This T cell receptor beta chain came from a study of T-cell reconstitution after alpha-beta-depleted transplantation in children. Library preparation (for TCRbeta) was performed with unique molecular identifiers. TCRdb independently ran MiXCR on the PCR reads; one entry per CDR3 protein. The table has roughly 220,000 distinct CDR3 sequences, 9.5% to 15% seen once. The sample in question was PBMCs from the stem cell graft donor, obtained from the stem cell graft. The receptor was isolated from a human donor who donated a stem cell graft to a child with acute lymphoblastic leukemia.

CDR3 DNA sequence: TGCAGTGCTAGTGCCCGACTAGCGGGAGCCCTGATGAATGAGCAGTTCTTC. This sequence encodes CSASARLAGALMNEQFF. This chain uses TRBV20-1 with TRBJ2-1; 12 bases map to TRBD2. The V gene's germline CDR1 is DFQATT and CDR2 SNEGSKA (reference sequence). V shed 3 bases and J 7 bases; nucleotides not matched to a gene: 13. CDR3 length: 17 residues.